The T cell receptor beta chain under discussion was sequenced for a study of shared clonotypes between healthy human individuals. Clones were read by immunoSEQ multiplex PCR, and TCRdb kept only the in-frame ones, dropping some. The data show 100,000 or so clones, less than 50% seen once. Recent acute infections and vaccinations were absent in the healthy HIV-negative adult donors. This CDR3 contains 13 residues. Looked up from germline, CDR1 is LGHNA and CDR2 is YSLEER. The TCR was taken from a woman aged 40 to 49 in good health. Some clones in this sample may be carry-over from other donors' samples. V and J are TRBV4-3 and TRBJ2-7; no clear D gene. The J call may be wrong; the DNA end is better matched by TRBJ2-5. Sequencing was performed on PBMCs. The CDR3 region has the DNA TGCGCCAGCAGCCAAGGGCACCAAGAGACCCAGTACTTC. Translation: CASSQGHQETQYF.